This T cell receptor (beta chain) was identified in a study of blood T cell repertoires in COVID-19. As for the study in general: Sites in the United States, Italy and Spain provided acute and convalescent COVID-19 samples. The analysed material was cDNA or gDNA that came from T cells, B-cell-depleted T cells, or PBMCs.

With 2 bases removed from V and 6 bases from J, the gap between germline ends came to 23 bases. This CDR3 is built from 17 residues. Germline assignment: CDR1 MNHEY and CDR2 SVGEGT. Under the authors' procedure: Estimates of nucleated cell counts were drawn from the amplification of reference gene primers. Only in-frame clones appear in the TCRdb table, and some are missing; sequencing was by immunoSEQ multiplex PCR. The V and J calls and clone size come from that table; D and trimming were worked out from the DNA. The sample contains some 160,000 clones, around 90% of which appear only once. During active infection, Seattle patients enrolled and were then monitored through disease.

The chain uses TRBV6-2 or TRBV6-3 and TRBJ2-7; a possible D gene is TRBD1 (6 bases). This TCR was recovered from a young man with COVID-19, enrolled during active disease. Sequenced sample: peripheral blood. CDR3 loop: CASSYPYYLGRGSEQYF. The CDR3, as DNA: TGTGCCAGCAGTTACCCCTACTATCTGGGCAGGGGAAGCGAGCAGTACTTC.